This T cell receptor (beta chain) comes out of a study of human T cells and chemical hapten exposure (dated by TCRdb to about 2021). For the wider study: For sensitization, 2% DPC in acetone was applied to a roughly 2 cm by roughly 2 cm area of upper inner arm skin. Weekly therapeutic DPC doses were additionally applied to the scalp of patients throughout the roughly 22-week study period. Patch tests used Finn chambers with 0.01% DPC on the upper back, scored after 6 days by International Contact Dermatitis Research Group standards. Alopecia areata with under or over 50% scalp involvement, alopecia totalis and alopecia universalis were represented in the patient cohort, which was mostly female. The libraries were sequenced as a pool, and the TCR yield per sample differed mostly because of small variations in library volumes within the pool. This study followed changes in the peripheral blood TCR repertoire in vivo during primary and secondary sensitization of alopecia patients to the hapten diphenylcyclopropenone (DPC). Blood samples were taken from patients before sensitization (week 0) and then at 2, 6 and about 24 weeks after DPC sensitization. About 27 alopecia patients gave blood for TCR sequencing at one to four time points (pre-sensitization, 2, 6 and 24 weeks). The research as a whole found: The number of TCRs above 1 in 1000 frequency did not change with DPC sensitization; there was no evidence of global repertoire structure alterations. Compared with pre-sensitization or healthy control sets, expanded TCRs formed significantly more large CDR3 similarity clusters, which is consistent with antigen-driven responses. The number of PT1 expanded TCRs positively correlated with patch test score, significant at thresholds 8, 16 and 32 but not 4. Alopecia, a presumed autoimmune disease, was present in all patients, so the immune response of the patients might differ from that of healthy individuals. Repeated subsampling changed both the strength of the expansion versus patch-test correlation and the threshold at which the correlation became significant.

Sequences SQVTM (CDR1) and ANQGSEA (CDR2) are obtained from the germline V gene. Cut back by 7 bases and 2 bases, the V and J ends lie 6 bases apart. Spanning cysteine to phenylalanine, the CDR3 consists of 12 amino acids. Only the CDR3 DNA stays, 36 bases, in frame from base 1. In the paper's terms, the time point label means: patch test 1, 2 weeks after DPC sensitization. Taken with the paper, the label for treatment or condition translates to: therapeutic diphenylcyclopropenone sensitization with weekly scalp DPC. At every patch-test visit, the blood draw took place before the patch test was put on. Patients were eligible if aged 18 to 70, diagnosed with alopecia and judged suitable for DPC therapy, and pregnant patients were excluded. Total RNA was isolated from unfractionated whole blood collected in Tempus Blood RNA tubes. The receptor library was made with RACE. TCRdb lists the instrument as NextSeq 500. Library preparation attached unique molecular identifiers to individual cDNA molecules for quantitative, reproducible TCR counting. Each blood RNA sample was used to sequence both TCR alpha and TCR beta chains. Per the source publication's procedure: A median of around 100,000 TCRs per sample was observed, with a range of about 23,224 to 690,600. V, J and CDR3 annotation of the TCR reads was performed with the Decombinator software suite. For the PS versus PT1 abundance plots, all samples were subsampled to the same number of TCRs (28,000). Expanded TCRs were defined as absent before sensitization and observed at least eight times at the 2-week time point. The public sequencing data were trimmed at Q25 with fastp and processed into clonotypes with MiXCR by TCRdb, which kept only in-frame beta chains. Identical CDR3 proteins give one entry, which carries the most common genes and DNA. These V and J calls derive from TCRdb rather than the authors' analysis. The sample contains over 85,000 distinct CDR3 sequences, 9.5% to 15% of them found a single time. Clones ranked in the top ten supply 2.1% of the sample.

This clonotype was detected many times. Its antigen is not yet known. No base quality information exists; no much larger clone differs at one position. The sequence derives from a woman aged 35 to 49 with alopecia areata. Some clones in this sample may be carry-over from other donors' samples. The sample here was whole blood, taken in connection with sensitization to the hapten diphenylcyclopropenone (DPC). The rearrangement joined TRBV29-1 to TRBJ2-6; D gene: possibly TRBD2, on 6 matching bases. The encoded CDR3 is CSGGTGANVLTF. The DNA sequence is as follows: TGCAGCGGCGGGACTGGGGCCAACGTCCTGACTTTC.